The TCR beta chain under discussion was sequenced for a study of blood T cell repertoires in COVID-19. Study-level background: COVID-19 samples collected from the United States, Italy and Spain covered acute and convalescent phases.

This clone came up a few times. The CDR3 consists of 15 residues. Trimming left V 1 base short and J 2 bases short, with 11 bases between. CDR1 and CDR2 (germline): SEHNR, FQNEAQ (reference sequence). In the original workflow: By means of reference gene primer amplification, nucleated cell counts were estimated. The data were produced by immunoSEQ multiplex PCR, yet TCRdb's version contains in-frame clones alone and is incomplete. V, J and clone size derive from that table, while D and trimming were established from the DNA sequence. The sample contains some 94,000 clones, 70% to 90% of which appear only once.

The chain has TRBV7-9 and TRBJ1-2; D is perhaps TRBD1 (5 bases). Sequenced sample: peripheral blood. The clonotype was recovered from a woman aged 55-70 years with COVID-19, enrolled during active disease. CDR3 sequence: CASSLVSGGNYGYTF. The CDR3 DNA follows: TGTGCCAGCAGCTTAGTTTCCGGGGGAAACTATGGCTACACCTTC.